This T cell receptor (beta chain) was profiled in a study of shared clonotypes between healthy human individuals. Notes on this clone: Its antigen is unknown.

The repertoire was sequenced with immunoSEQ multiplex PCR; TCRdb's copy has only in-frame clones and lacks some. Of over a million clones listed, more than 75% are singletons. The junction had 7 bases not matched to a gene; V was cut back by 5 bases and J by 2 bases. Germline V gene sequence: CDR1 SGHAT, CDR2 FQDESV (reference sequence). This CDR3 has 15 amino acids. Study-wide findings and caveats: The four-donor shared clonotypes exceeded non-shared clonotypes in generation probability, with non-shared ones scoring lower.

The clonotype comes from a man younger than 30 in good health. Some clones in this sample may be carry-over from other donors' samples. The genes are TRBV11-1 and TRBJ2-3; TRBD1 matches 7 bases. Sequencing was carried out using memory CD4+ T cells from PBMCs. Subset indicated: CD45RA-negative fraction. The CDR3 loop is CASSPNRGVTDTQYF. In nucleotides, the CDR3 is TGTGCCAGCAGCCCGAACAGGGGAGTCACAGATACGCAGTATTTT.